Listed below are T cell receptor beta chains from one sample, sequenced in a study of shared clonotypes between healthy human individuals. The repertoire was sequenced with immunoSEQ multiplex PCR; TCRdb's copy has only in-frame clones and lacks some. The profile shows roughly 2.1 million clones, 85% to 95% of them singletons. The sample taken for sequencing was naive CD8+ T cells from PBMCs. These receptors came from a young man in good health. Some clones in this sample may be carry-over from other donors' samples. Each CDR3 is given without its conserved first and last residue. Some rows mark clone size as missing; the rest say once, few, many or name a class of expanded clone.

j_call: TRBJ2-7
clone_size: .
v_call: TRBV28
cdr3_aa: ASRKNRGQEQY

j_call: TRBJ1-2
clone_size: .
v_call: TRBV13
cdr3_aa: ASSLGGPLANYGYT

j_call: TRBJ1-5
clone_size: .
v_call: TRBV19
cdr3_aa: ASSTDLDRGVDQPQH

j_call: TRBJ2-6
clone_size: .
v_call: TRBV7-9
cdr3_aa: ASSFPPIDRAGANVLT

j_call: TRBJ2-7
clone_size: .
v_call: TRBV9
cdr3_aa: ASSGASGAYEQY

j_call: TRBJ1-2
clone_size: .
v_call: TRBV19
cdr3_aa: ASTPTGPLYGYT

j_call: TRBJ1-1
clone_size: .
v_call: TRBV10-3
cdr3_aa: AISESTERTF

j_call: TRBJ2-7
clone_size: .
v_call: TRBV5-1
cdr3_aa: ASSPPDRGYEQY

j_call: TRBJ2-1
clone_size: .
v_call: TRBV9
cdr3_aa: ASSVADRPRDEQF

j_call: TRBJ1-1
clone_size: .
v_call: TRBV2
cdr3_aa: ASRDRENTEAF

j_call: TRBJ1-1
clone_size: .
v_call: TRBV28
cdr3_aa: ASSYPAGRNTEAF

j_call: TRBJ1-3
clone_size: few
v_call: TRBV27
cdr3_aa: ASSTGPYSGNTIY

j_call: TRBJ2-7
clone_size: .
v_call: TRBV28
cdr3_aa: ASRDSANYYEQY

j_call: TRBJ2-2
clone_size: .
v_call: TRBV21-1
cdr3_aa: ASSNDTLPGQGHERELF

j_call: TRBJ2-7
clone_size: .
v_call: TRBV29-1
cdr3_aa: SVVGDRGYEQY

j_call: TRBJ2-3
clone_size: once
v_call: TRBV27
cdr3_aa: ASSLSLAGRGDTQY

j_call: TRBJ2-7
clone_size: .
v_call: TRBV27
cdr3_aa: ASSYGGSDEQY

j_call: TRBJ2-2
clone_size: once
v_call: TRBV19
cdr3_aa: ASSSRDFPPGELF

j_call: TRBJ1-5
clone_size: .
v_call: TRBV27
cdr3_aa: ASSLRGGTGGWGNQPQH

j_call: TRBJ1-1
clone_size: .
v_call: TRBV7-9
cdr3_aa: ASSLSTEAF

j_call: TRBJ2-5
clone_size: .
v_call: TRBV30
cdr3_aa: AWSTVSGSKETQY

j_call: TRBJ2-2
clone_size: .
v_call: TRBV9
cdr3_aa: ASSPRDYRNANTGELF

j_call: TRBJ2-1
clone_size: .
v_call: TRBV19
cdr3_aa: ASSGERNEQF

j_call: TRBJ2-7
clone_size: .
v_call: TRBV4-2
cdr3_aa: ASSQAGMTEQY

j_call: TRBJ1-2
clone_size: .
v_call: TRBV10-3
cdr3_aa: AISEYGDGYT

j_call: TRBJ2-3
clone_size: .
v_call: TRBV9
cdr3_aa: ASSVVEGTSTDTQY

j_call: TRBJ1-2
clone_size: once
v_call: TRBV7-8
cdr3_aa: ASSRGGRGGGPLGYT

j_call: TRBJ2-1
clone_size: .
v_call: TRBV11-2
cdr3_aa: ASSPAGGVEQF

j_call: TRBJ2-2
clone_size: .
v_call: TRBV21-1
cdr3_aa: ASSPRPGTGTEKYANTGELF

j_call: TRBJ2-1
clone_size: .
v_call: TRBV4-1
cdr3_aa: ASSHPTGGYNEQF

j_call: TRBJ1-2
clone_size: .
v_call: TRBV27
cdr3_aa: ASSPLGLLDFGYT

j_call: TRBJ2-1
clone_size: once
v_call: TRBV2
cdr3_aa: ASVKGGVGYNEQF

j_call: TRBJ1-2
clone_size: .
v_call: TRBV5-8
cdr3_aa: ASSPKGPNYGYT

j_call: TRBJ2-1
clone_size: .
v_call: TRBV2
cdr3_aa: ASNRLAGGGYNEQF

j_call: TRBJ1-5
clone_size: .
v_call: TRBV4-1
cdr3_aa: ASSQETLYQPQH

j_call: TRBJ2-7
clone_size: once
v_call: TRBV29-1
cdr3_aa: SVRQTYSYEQY

j_call: TRBJ2-7
clone_size: .
v_call: TRBV10-3
cdr3_aa: AISGRDEQY

j_call: TRBJ1-1
clone_size: .
v_call: TRBV6-5
cdr3_aa: ASSFVGSTEAF

j_call: TRBJ2-3
clone_size: .
v_call: TRBV4-1
cdr3_aa: ASIKRQGLSADTQY